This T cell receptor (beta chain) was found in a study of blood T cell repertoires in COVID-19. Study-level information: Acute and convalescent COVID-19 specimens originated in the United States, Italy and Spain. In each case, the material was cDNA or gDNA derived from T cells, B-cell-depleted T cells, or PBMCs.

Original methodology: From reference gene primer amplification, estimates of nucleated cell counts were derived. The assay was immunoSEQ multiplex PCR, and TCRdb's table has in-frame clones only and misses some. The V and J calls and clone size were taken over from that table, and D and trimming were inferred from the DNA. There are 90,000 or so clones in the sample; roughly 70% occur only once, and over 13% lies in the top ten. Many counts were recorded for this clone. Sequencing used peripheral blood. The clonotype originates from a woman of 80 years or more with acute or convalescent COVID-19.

The CDR3 bases are TGTGCCAGCAGAAAACTAGCAAGTCGGAACACCGGGGAGCTGTTTTTT. This sequence encodes CASRKLASRNTGELFF. The V call is TRBV3-1 (or the pseudogene TRBV3-2), the J call TRBJ2-2, with a tentative D call TRBD2 (6 bases). Trimming cost V 6 bases and J 1 base, with 15 bases left between them. Per the germline V gene, CDR1 is LGHDT and CDR2 is YNNKEL (reference sequence). The CDR3 consists of 16 residues.